Listed here are 29 T cell receptor beta chains from one sample, sequenced in a study of blood T cell repertoires in COVID-19. Here immunoSEQ multiplex PCR was the method, and the copy in TCRdb shows in-frame clones only, minus some. The table shows roughly 100,000 clones, with 75% to 85% occurring only once. The sequencing input was peripheral blood. These TCRs come from a woman aged 80 or over with acute or convalescent COVID-19.

The chain joins TRBV7-9 to TRBJ1-3, with D tentatively TRBD1 (5 bases). The CDR3 spans 14 residues. The germline CDR1 and CDR2 sequences are SEHNR and FQNEAQ (reference sequence). Trimming pared 5 bases from V and 8 bases from J, leaving 16 bases between. Written as DNA, the CDR3 is TGTGCCAGCAGCCGGGGGGGAGATTGGCACACCATATATTTT. The encoded protein is CASSRGGDWHTIYF. The whole variable domain, remainder taken from reference TRBV7-9 and TRBJ1-3, is DTGVSQNPRHKITKRGQNVTFRCDPISEHNRLYWYRQTLGQGPEFLTYFQNEAQLEKSRLLSDRFSAERPKGSFSTLEIQRTEQGDSAMYLCASSRGGDWHTIYFGEGSWLTVV.

The V and J genes are TRBV9 and TRBJ2-2; D is unresolved. CDR1 and CDR2 (germline): SGDLS, YYNGEE. Trimming removed 2 bases from V and 5 bases from J, with 10 bases in between. CDR3 length: 14 amino acids. DNA for the CDR3: TGTGCCAGCAGCGTGTTAGTCCTAACCGGGGAGCTGTTTTTT. Its translation is CASSVLVLTGELFF.

The chain combines TRBV7-9 with TRBJ1-6, with 10 bases that match TRBD1. Germline values: CDR1 SEHNR, CDR2 FQNEAQ (reference sequence). Trimming removed 5 bases from V and 7 bases from J; junction bases left unmatched: 8. The CDR3 length is 16 residues. Here the CDR3 DNA reads TGTGCCAGCAGCATGAGTCCGGGACAGGGGAATTCACCCCTCCACTTT. Residues: CASSMSPGQGNSPLHF.

The chain has TRBV30 and TRBJ2-3, with 7 bases matching TRBD1. Germline CDR1 reads GTSNPN; CDR2 reads SVGIG (reference sequence). This CDR3 is built from 15 residues. V was pared by 2 bases and J by 0 bases, with 5 bases of the junction left unmatched. The CDR3 is CAWSPGQLSTDTQYF. CDR3 sequence (DNA): TGTGCCTGGAGTCCGGGACAGCTAAGCACAGATACGCAGTATTTT.

The gene calls are TRBV2 and TRBJ1-2; no clear D. Germline V CDR1 and CDR2: SNHLY, FYNNEI. The CDR3 covers 13 residues. With 10 bases removed from V and 4 bases from J, the gap between germline ends came to 16 bases. CDR3 in amino acids: CAIRPGGSYGYTF. The CDR3, as DNA: TGTGCCATTCGGCCCGGCGGGAGCTATGGCTACACCTTC.

The chain recombines TRBV19 with TRBJ2-2, with D uncertain. The germline CDR1 and CDR2 sequences are LNHDA and SQIVND (reference sequence). CDR3 length: 13 residues. The V end was cut by 11 bases, the J end by 0 bases, with 10 bases between. CDR3 amino acids: CAAGSTNTGELFF. CDR3 DNA sequence: TGTGCCGCAGGCAGTACGAACACCGGGGAGCTGTTTTTT. Drawing the rest from reference TRBV19 and TRBJ2-2, the complete variable domain is DGGITQSPKYLFRKEGQNVTLSCEQNLNHDAMYWYRQDPGQGLRLIYYSQIVNDFQKGDIAEGYSVSREKKESFPLTVTSAQKNPTAFYLCAAGSTNTGELFFGEGSRLTVL.

The chain uses TRBV5-8 and TRBJ2-7; 10 positions agree with TRBD1. The CDR3 is 13 residues long. Germline CDR1 and CDR2: SGHTS and YDEGEE. V dropped 5 bases and J dropped 5; count of bases not matched to a gene: 4. The CDR3 spells CASSSDRGNEQYF. In nucleotides, the CDR3 is TGTGCCAGCAGTTCGGACAGGGGGAACGAGCAGTACTTC.

V and J are TRBV27 and TRBJ2-5; TRBD2 matches 9 bases. The V segment lost 4 bases and the J segment 1 base; nucleotides outside the gene matches: 4. The germline V gene has CDR1 MNHEY and CDR2 SMNVEV (reference sequence). This CDR3 has 15 residues. The CDR3 is CASSSSGTLQETQYF. The CDR3 DNA sequence: TGTGCCAGCAGTTCTAGCGGGACCCTCCAAGAGACCCAGTACTTC.

This rearrangement joins TRBV29-1 to TRBJ1-1; D is perhaps TRBD1 (6 bases). Germline assignment: CDR1 SQVTM and CDR2 ANQGSEA. Deletions cut 7 bases from V and 5 bases from J, with 17 bases between. CDR3 length: 13 residues. The CDR3 sequence: CSGRGLSGTEAFF. DNA of the CDR3: TGCAGCGGTAGGGGGTTGAGTGGGACTGAAGCTTTCTTT. Combining the CDR3 with reference TRBV29-1 and TRBJ1-1 gives the whole variable domain SAVISQKPSRDICQRGTSLTIQCQVDSQVTMMFWYRQQPGQSLTLIATANQGSEATYESGFVIDKFPISRPNLTFSTLTVSNMSPEDSSIYLCSGRGLSGTEAFFGQGTRLTVV.

The chain links TRBV4-3 to TRBJ1-4; 10 nucleotides match TRBD1. V lost 4 bases, J lost 5 bases, and 1 base stayed unmatched. The CDR3 consists of 14 residues. CDR1 and CDR2 (germline): LGHNA, YSLEER. The CDR3 loop reads CASSPGQGNEKLFF. Here the CDR3 DNA reads TGCGCCAGCAGCCCGGGACAGGGGAATGAAAAACTGTTTTTT.

V usage is TRBV2 and J usage is TRBJ2-1, with 11 bases matching TRBD2. Losses at the gene ends were 1 base for V and 5 bases for J; bases not matched to a gene: 1. The CDR3 consists of 15 residues. The germline V gene has CDR1 SNHLY and CDR2 FYNNEI. The CDR3 sequence is CASSEVLAGDNEQFF. CDR3 nucleotide sequence: TGTGCCAGCAGTGAAGTACTAGCGGGAGACAATGAGCAGTTCTTC. Based on the CDR3 plus reference TRBV2 and TRBJ2-1, the full variable domain is EPEVTQTPSHQVTQMGQEVILRCVPISNHLYFYWYRQILGQKVEFLVSFYNNEISEKSEIFDDQFSVERPDGSNFTLKIRSTKLEDSAMYFCASSEVLAGDNEQFFGPGTRLTVL.

The chain employs TRBV4-2 and TRBJ1-5, with a possible D match to TRBD1 (6 bases). The CDR3 loop spans 15 amino acids. Germline loops: CDR1 LGHNA, CDR2 YNFKEQ. The V end lost 0 bases, the J end lost 4 bases, and 10 bases lay between the germline ends. The CDR3 protein is CASSQDVQGNQPQHF. CDR3 coding DNA: TGTGCCAGCAGCCAAGATGTACAGGGAAATCAGCCCCAGCATTTT.

The V and J genes are TRBV28 and TRBJ1-3, with TRBD1 as a possible D gene (6 bases). V lost 5 bases and J 3 bases, leaving 17 bases between the germline ends. This CDR3 contains 16 residues. Germline-derived CDR1 and CDR2 are MDHEN and SYDVKM. CDR3 in DNA: TGTGCCAGCAGTCCACCGGGGGGGGGCGTTGGAAACACCATATATTTT. The encoded protein is CASSPPGGGVGNTIYF.

This rearrangement joins TRBV5-1 to TRBJ2-5; a possible D gene is TRBD2 (6 bases). The V gene lost 1 base and the J gene lost 5 bases, with 9 bases spanning the gap. The CDR3 totals 13 residues. Germline CDR1 reads SGHRS; CDR2 reads YFSETQ. DNA for the CDR3: TGCGCCAGCAGCTTGTTCGGGGGTGAGACCCAGTACTTC. Its protein product is CASSLFGGETQYF.

The chain is built from TRBV6-6 and TRBJ1-4; D is uncertain. The V end was cut by 2 bases, the J end by 7 bases, with 14 bases between. From germline, CDR1 is MNHNY and CDR2 SVGAGI (reference sequence). This CDR3 has 15 residues. CDR3 coding DNA: TGTGCCAGCAGTTACGGTGGCGTCCGGGGTGAAAAACTGTTTTTT. It yields the protein CASSYGGVRGEKLFF.

The chain couples TRBV29-1 to TRBJ1-6, with D unresolved. Germline values: CDR1 SQVTM, CDR2 ANQGSEA. The CDR3 length is 9 residues. V gave up 4 bases and J gave up 11 bases, with 3 bases separating them. CDR3 DNA sequence: TGCAGCGTTGCCACACCCCTCCACTTT. Its protein is CSVATPLHF.

The rearrangement links TRBV10-3 to TRBJ2-5, with D possibly matching TRBD1 (5 bases). The CDR3 has 14 residues. Trimming left V 2 bases short and J 5 bases short, with 12 bases between. CDR1 is ENHRY and CDR2 is SYGVKD in the germline V gene. The CDR3 coding sequence is TGTGCCATCAGTGAGAGGGGCCAGCTCGAGACCCAGTACTTC. This translates into CAISERGQLETQYF.

V and J are TRBV6-2 or TRBV6-3 and TRBJ1-2, with 7 bases lining up with TRBD1. Trimming at V came to 5 bases and at J to 4 bases, leaving 16 bases not matched to a gene. CDR1 is MNHEY and CDR2 is SVGEGT in the germline V gene. The CDR3 spans 17 residues. CDR3 coding DNA: TGTGCCAGCAGTCAGCAGACGAACAGGGGATGGAGCTATGGCTACACCTTC. The encoded protein is CASSQQTNRGWSYGYTF.

The chain carries TRBV29-1 and TRBJ1-1, with TRBD1 matching over 8 bases. This CDR3 has 17 residues. After removal of 4 bases from V and 4 bases from J, the junction contained 17 bases not matched to a gene. Per germline, CDR1 SQVTM and CDR2 ANQGSEA. The DNA for the CDR3 is TGCAGCGTTGGAGGGGCCATTTCAGGGGGCGGTGGCACTGAAGCTTTCTTT. Amino acid sequence: CSVGGAISGGGGTEAFF.

The chain carries TRBV30 and TRBJ2-1; D possibly corresponds to TRBD1 (6 bases). The length of the CDR3 is 14 residues. The V gene's germline CDR1 is GTSNPN and CDR2 SVGIG (reference sequence). The V gene lost 4 bases and the J gene lost 0 bases, with 10 bases spanning the gap. The CDR3 nucleotides are TGTGCCTGGACGAGGGGGAGCTCCTACAATGAGCAGTTCTTC. It specifies CAWTRGSSYNEQFF.

This clone was seen once. The rearrangement links TRBV4-1 to TRBJ1-1, with D unresolved. Germline-derived CDR1 and CDR2 are MGHRA and YSYEKL. Trimming cost V 0 bases and J 5 bases, with 10 bases left between them. The CDR3 has 14 amino acids. CDR3 DNA sequence: TGCGCCAGCAGCCAAGATGAGGGTGTAACTGAAGCTTTCTTT. It codes for CASSQDEGVTEAFF.

V gene TRBV9 combines with J gene TRBJ1-1; D is perhaps TRBD1 (6 bases). Trimming left V 1 base short and J 1 base short, with 11 bases between. The CDR3 loop spans 15 amino acids. Germline CDR1 and CDR2: SGDLS and YYNGEE. CDR3 DNA sequence: TGTGCCAGCAGCGTAAGGGGGGGCGGGAACACTGAAGCTTTCTTT. Its translation: CASSVRGGGNTEAFF.

This clone has just a few counts. The rearrangement links TRBV6-5 to TRBJ2-7, with TRBD2 as a possible D gene (6 bases). The CDR3 is 13 amino acids. Trimming removed 6 bases at V and 0 bases at J, with 9 bases between. Germline assignment: CDR1 MNHEY and CDR2 SVGAGI. The CDR3 coding sequence is TGTGCCAGCAGGGACTACCTCTCCTACGAGCAGTACTTC. Encoded protein: CASRDYLSYEQYF.

The chain combines TRBV2 with TRBJ2-5; D gene unclear. Trimming removed 2 bases at V and 5 bases at J, with 12 bases between. CDR1 is SNHLY and CDR2 is FYNNEI in the germline V gene. This CDR3 contains 14 residues. The chain's CDR3 is CASSERSVMETQYF. The CDR3 region has the DNA TGTGCCAGCAGTGAACGGTCTGTAATGGAGACCCAGTACTTC.

The CDR3 spells CASSSARDRGAYEQYF. The CDR3 bases are TGTGCCAGCAGCTCAGCCAGGGACAGGGGTGCGTACGAGCAGTACTTC. The V and J genes are TRBV7-9 and TRBJ2-7; TRBD1 matches at 10 bases. The CDR3 has 16 residues. From germline, CDR1 is SEHNR and CDR2 FQNEAQ (reference sequence). V gave up 4 bases and J gave up 4 bases; unmatched junction bases: 10.

The chain links TRBV7-8 to TRBJ2-1; 10 bases line up with TRBD2. Germline V gives CDR1 SGHVS, CDR2 FQNEAQ. V shed 5 bases, J shed 6 bases, and the junction held 7 bases outside the gene matches. This CDR3 spans 15 amino acids. The CDR3 DNA follows: TGTGCCAGCAGCGATCTAGCGGGAGTAAGCAATGAGCAGTTCTTC. This sequence encodes CASSDLAGVSNEQFF.

J is TRBJ2-2 and V is TRBV4-2; 10 bases are a match to TRBD1. With 1 base clipped from V and 6 bases from J, the junction kept 5 bases outside the gene matches. The CDR3 has 16 residues. CDR1 and CDR2 from the germline V gene are LGHNA and YNFKEQ. For the CDR3, the DNA is TGTGCCAGCAGCCAAGCGGAAGGACAGGGGGCCGGGGAGCTGTTTTTT. It codes for CASSQAEGQGAGELFF.

This clone has just a few counts. DNA for the CDR3: TGTGCCAGCAGCGGCATAGCGGGAGGCACAGATACGCAGTATTTT. Translating it yields CASSGIAGGTDTQYF. This rearrangement joins TRBV9 to TRBJ2-3; the match to TRBD2 covers 9 bases. The V and J ends lost 3 bases and 1 base, in that order; junction bases with no gene match: 3. The CDR3 is 15 amino acids. CDR1 and CDR2 (germline): SGDLS, YYNGEE.

Concerning this clone: Its ends do not fully match the called genes, so a read error is possible. This chain's CDR3 is CASSLGAGLHF. The CDR3 nucleotides are TGTGCCAGCAGCTTAGGGGCAGGGTTGCACTTC. This chain links TRBV7-9 with TRBJ2-7; a possible D gene is TRBD1 (5 bases). This CDR3 contains 11 residues. Germline assignment: CDR1 SEHNR and CDR2 FQNEAQ (reference sequence). Drawing the rest from reference TRBV7-9 and TRBJ2-7, the complete variable domain is DTGVSQNPRHKITKRGQNVTFRCDPISEHNRLYWYRQTLGQGPEFLTYFQNEAQLEKSRLLSDRFSAERPKGSFSTLEIQRTEQGDSAMYLCASSLGAGLHFGPGTRLTVT.